Below, 9 T cell receptor beta chains from the same sample are listed, as sequenced in a study of blood T cells in healthy people across ages. A J-beta primer mix and a sample-barcoded 5' primer were used in a second PCR of roughly 6 to 11 cycles. TCRdb ran MiXCR on the 5' RACE reads and lists one entry per CDR3 protein. Among 270,000 or so distinct CDR3 sequences listed, around 30% were seen once. Input material: blood. These receptors all come from a woman in her 70s in good health.

The gene calls are TRBV20-1 and TRBJ1-2, with D uncertain. Germline CDR1 is DFQATT and CDR2 is SNEGSKA (reference sequence). The CDR3 has 14 residues. Trimming removed 0 bases from V and 4 bases from J, with 12 bases in between. The CDR3, as DNA: TGCAGTGCTAGAGATGCAGCGGTCTCCTATGGCTACACCTTC. This translates into CSARDAAVSYGYTF.

This clonotype was seen only a few times. The J gene is TRBJ1-4, the V gene TRBV7-2; D remains unclear. The CDR3 contains 13 residues. Germline V gives CDR1 SGHTA, CDR2 FQGNSA. Trimming took off 8 bases at V and 3 bases at J, with 10 bases between the two ends. The CDR3 reads CASPIESNEKLFF. CDR3 nucleotide sequence: TGTGCCAGCCCCATAGAGTCTAATGAAAAACTGTTTTTT.

The sample holds many counts of this clonotype. The CDR3: CATGQHEQYF. As DNA, the CDR3 is TGTGCCACCGGACAGCACGAGCAGTACTTC. The rearrangement joins TRBV2 to TRBJ2-7; the D gene is possibly TRBD1 (6 bases). Germline V lookup: CDR1 SNHLY, CDR2 FYNNEI. The ends were cut back, 10 bases at V and 5 bases at J, with 9 bases in the middle. The CDR3 covers 10 residues.

The chain combines TRBV2 with TRBJ1-5; 8 bases match TRBD1. The J segment lost 0 bases and the V segment lost 4 bases, leaving 5 bases of the junction unmatched. Germline V gene sequence: CDR1 SNHLY, CDR2 FYNNEI. The CDR3 is made up of 16 amino acids. DNA for the CDR3: TGTGCCAGCAGTGGGGACAGGAGTTTTAGCAATCAGCCCCAGCATTTT. Protein: CASSGDRSFSNQPQHF. The entire variable domain, with the rest obtained from reference TRBV2 and TRBJ1-5, is as follows: EPEVTQTPSHQVTQMGQEVILRCVPISNHLYFYWYRQILGQKVEFLVSFYNNEISEKSEIFDDQFSVERPDGSNFTLKIRSTKLEDSAMYFCASSGDRSFSNQPQHFGDGTRLSIL.

The chain combines TRBV29-1 with TRBJ2-3, with 11 nucleotides matching TRBD2. Germline CDR1 SQVTM, CDR2 ANQGSEA. V was clipped by 4 bases and J by 8 bases; unmatched bases: 2. This CDR3 is built from 12 residues. The CDR3 loop is CSVGLAGGTQYF. DNA for the CDR3: TGCAGCGTTGGGCTAGCGGGAGGTACGCAGTATTTT.

The rearrangement links TRBV19 to TRBJ2-5; D might be TRBD2 (5 bases). The J call could be wrong; TRBJ2-1 is a better fit for the DNA end. CDR3 length equals 11 residues. Germline V lookup: CDR1 LNHDA, CDR2 SQIVND (reference sequence). The CDR3 here is CASTSGDEQFF. DNA for the CDR3: TGTGCCAGCACTAGTGGCGATGAGCAGTTCTTC.

A word on this clonotype: The junction differs from germline at one of its ends, possibly a read error. The rearrangement joins TRBV5-1 to TRBJ2-2; 7 bases map to TRBD2. The CDR3 totals 15 residues. From germline, CDR1 is SGHRS and CDR2 YFSETQ. CDR3 loop: CASSWSGENTGELLF. The CDR3 nucleotides read TGCGCCAGCAGCTGGAGCGGGGAGAACACCGGGGAGCTGCTTTTT.

The chain joins TRBV20-1 to TRBJ2-3, with D tentatively TRBD1 or TRBD2 (5 bases each). The V and J ends lost 0 bases and 6 bases respectively, with 16 bases between them. This CDR3 region has 15 residues. Germline V gives CDR1 DFQATT, CDR2 SNEGSKA (reference sequence). Here the CDR3 DNA reads TGCAGTGCTAGAGATGCCCGAGGGGAAACGGATACGCAGTATTTT. Amino acid sequence: CSARDARGETDTQYF.

This clonotype was seen only once. V gene TRBV6-5 combines with J gene TRBJ2-4; TRBD2 is a possible D gene (6 bases). The ends were cut back, 2 bases at V and 8 bases at J, with 10 bases in the middle. CDR1 and CDR2 from the germline V gene are MNHEY and SVGAGI. The CDR3 is 13 amino acids. CDR3 nucleotides: TGTGCCAGCAGTTACAGGTGGGGGGACATTCAGTACTTC. Protein sequence: CASSYRWGDIQYF.